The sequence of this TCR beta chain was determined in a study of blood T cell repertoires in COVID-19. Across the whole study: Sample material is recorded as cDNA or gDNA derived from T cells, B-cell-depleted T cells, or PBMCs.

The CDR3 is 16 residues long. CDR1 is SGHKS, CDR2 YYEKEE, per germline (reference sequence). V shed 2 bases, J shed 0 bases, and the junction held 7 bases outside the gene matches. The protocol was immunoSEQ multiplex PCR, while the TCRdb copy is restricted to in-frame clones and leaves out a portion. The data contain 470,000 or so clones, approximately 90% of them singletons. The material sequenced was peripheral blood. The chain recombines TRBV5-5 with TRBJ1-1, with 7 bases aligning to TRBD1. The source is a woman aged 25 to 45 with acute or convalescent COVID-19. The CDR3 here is CASSFNRGILNTEAFF. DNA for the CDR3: TGTGCCAGCAGCTTTAACAGGGGAATTTTGAACACTGAAGCTTTCTTT.